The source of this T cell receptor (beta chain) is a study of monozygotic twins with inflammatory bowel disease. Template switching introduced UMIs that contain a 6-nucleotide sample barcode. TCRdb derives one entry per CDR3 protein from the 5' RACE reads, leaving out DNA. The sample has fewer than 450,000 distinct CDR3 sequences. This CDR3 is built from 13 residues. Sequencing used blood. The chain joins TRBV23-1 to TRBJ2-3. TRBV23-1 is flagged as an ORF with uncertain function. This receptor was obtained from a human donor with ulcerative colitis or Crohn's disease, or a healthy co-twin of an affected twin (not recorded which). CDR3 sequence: CASSFVKADTQYF.